This T cell receptor beta chain comes out of a study of blood T cell repertoires in COVID-19. Turning to the study itself: Sources were T cells, B-cell-depleted T cells, or PBMCs; the material itself was cDNA or gDNA.

The CDR3 runs 16 residues. Trimming removed 0 bases from V and 4 bases from J; junction bases left unmatched: 6. Germline-derived CDR1 and CDR2 are MNHEY and SMNVEV (reference sequence). Using immunoSEQ multiplex PCR, the repertoire was profiled, and TCRdb retains in-frame clones only, with some absent. Among 35,000 to 45,000 clones, around 78% were seen once, and the ten largest hold 33%. Specimen: peripheral blood. The TCR sequence derives from a man aged 55 to 70 with acute or convalescent COVID-19. The V call is TRBV27, the J call TRBJ2-1; 7 nucleotides align to TRBD2. The chain's CDR3 is CASSLSTQREYNEQFF. CDR3 in DNA: TGTGCCAGCAGTTTATCGACCCAGCGGGAATACAATGAGCAGTTCTTC.